This TCR beta chain derives from a study of cytomegalovirus exposure and HLA in healthy donors. Regarding the study as a whole: Productive rates of about 87% or about 30% were seen for most TCR beta V segments in an earlier analysis. The analysis excluded some indistinguishable V segments, including TRBV6-2 and TRBV6-3.

Primers for the PCR totalled 60 Vbeta and 13 Jbeta. Method: immunoSEQ multiplex PCR; TCRdb's copy keeps in-frame clones and lacks some. Here the sample spans 130,000 or so clones, 74% being singletons. This clone was detected only once. Its antigen is not identified. Germline lookup yields CDR1 KGHSH and CDR2 LQKENI. V dropped 3 bases and J dropped 1 base, with 18 bases sitting between them. CDR3 length equals 17 residues. Healthy bone marrow donors made up the cohort. The origin of this receptor is a man between 18 and 35 years old in good health and CMV-seropositive. The chain uses TRBV18 and TRBJ2-5; D gene uncertain. Material: PBMCs. For the CDR3, the DNA is TGTGCCAGCTCACCCCTTACCTTCGAGGTCCCCCAAGAGACCCAGTACTTC. This codes for CASSPLTFEVPQETQYF.